This TCR beta chain was retrieved from a study of shared clonotypes between healthy human individuals (dated by TCRdb to 2018 to 2020). About the investigation overall: The cohort included a few men and a couple of women between 18 and 49 years of age. Per donor, leukapheresis produced somewhere between about 0.9 and 9 billion PBMCs. For each donor, CD4 naive and CD4 memory were each run on three plates, CD8 naive on two plates, and CD8 memory on one plate. The study deeply sequenced blood TCR repertoires of about 5 healthy adults to estimate repertoire size and the extent of clonotype sharing between individuals. Different laboratories and diverse techniques were used to prepare libraries and sequence TCR repertoires, to increase sequencing depth and limit assay-specific biases.

The CDR3 measures 21 amino acids from cysteine to phenylalanine. The kept DNA is CDR3 alone, 63 bases in frame from the first base. Healthy HIV-negative adults with no recently reported acute infections or vaccinations were included as donors. Every donor was a Caucasian adult residing in Nashville, Tennessee, USA. Magnetic negative selection was used to enrich CD4+ T cells, after which naive cells were positively selected on CD45RA and the negative fraction became the memory subset. After blood collection by leukapheresis, PBMCs were isolated using Ficoll-Histopaque density gradient centrifugation and then cryopreserved in the vapor phase of liquid nitrogen. Analytical flow cytometry was used to check the purity and quantity of every magnetically sorted T cell population. From each sorted fraction, genomic DNA was isolated and quantified by UV absorbance on a Nanodrop 2000c. Using the deep immunoSEQ assay, multiplex PCR amplified TCR CDR3 regions from genomic DNA. For each cell subset, the extracted genomic DNA was distributed evenly across all wells of several immunoSEQ 96-well plates, and each plate served as one replicate. For sorted subsets, each replicate PCR was loaded with approximately 190 ng genomic DNA, equivalent to 25,000 to 35,000 T cell genomes. Purified libraries were quantified with a Qubit 3.0 fluorometer, sized on a Bioanalyzer 2100, and re-quantified with the KAPA Library Quantification kit. Every immunoSEQ 96-well plate was sequenced on a dedicated single-read 150-cycle Illumina NextSeq 550 flow cell. Under the source paper's analysis protocol: Because only junctional sequences without quality scores were contained in the immunoSEQ output, filtering matching that applied to full-length reads could not be performed. Sequences were annotated with PyIR, a Python wrapper for IgBLAST v1.9, and V/J genes and CDR3 were assigned using IMGT germline references. Reads were removed for weak V/J assignments (E-value above 1e-6), missing CDR3, stop codons, out-of-frame junctions, or ambiguous translated residues. A V3J clonotype was defined by an identical inferred V gene, J gene, and CDR3 amino acid sequence. To compute the percentage overlap between repertoires, the number of shared unique clonotypes was divided by the size of the smaller repertoire. Three approaches were used to assess repertoire richness: RTK rarefaction, the Chao1 estimator, and Recon v2.1 estimates of unobserved clonotypes. For all TCRbeta clonotypes obtained by the gDNA method from a few donors, generation probabilities were computed with OLGA. TCRdb limited this immuneACCESS table to in-frame rearrangements with V and J called. A share of clones is missing; checked studies link under half to unresolved V genes, and the rest is unexplained. V, J and clone size derive from that table, while D and trimming were established from the DNA sequence. The sample records about 2,500,000 clones, approximately 94% of which are singletons. Under 0.15% of the sample rests with the top ten.

Note on this clone: The antigen it binds to is not known. Base qualities are missing; no much larger clone stands one base away.

Overall study outcomes, separate from this receptor: Because the study included a small number of donors, the genetic and exposure-history diversity represented was limited. Even with the large sequencing depth, rarefaction of the sorted-subset datasets indicated that sequencing was incomplete. Estimated clonotype richness was generally larger for naive than for memory subsets. Higher generation probabilities were observed for clonotypes shared by all four sorted-subset donors than for non-shared clonotypes. When a handful of donors were compared, the shared fraction of clonotypes was about 5.2% for naive CD4, about 4% for naive CD8, 2% to 2.5% for memory CD4, and approximately 0.4% for memory CD8. Pairwise subsampling led to the expectation that sequencing depth would affect the degree of clonotype sharing among donors. Sampling was limited to blood, and TCR repertoires in tissue likely differ from TCR repertoires in blood.

This sequence was found in a young man in good health. The rearrangement combines TRBV1 with TRBJ2-2; the listed D gene, TRBD1, was not tested against the DNA. TRBV1 is noted as a pseudogene. The source material was naive CD4+ T cells sorted from blood. The cell subset or site label, as the study defines it: CD45RA+ positively selected. Read as DNA, the sequence is TGCACCAGCAGCCAAGATCTACGGGAGGGGACAGGGGTTCTTGACGCCGGGGAGCTGTTTTTT. Its protein product is CTSSQDLREGTGVLDAGELFF.